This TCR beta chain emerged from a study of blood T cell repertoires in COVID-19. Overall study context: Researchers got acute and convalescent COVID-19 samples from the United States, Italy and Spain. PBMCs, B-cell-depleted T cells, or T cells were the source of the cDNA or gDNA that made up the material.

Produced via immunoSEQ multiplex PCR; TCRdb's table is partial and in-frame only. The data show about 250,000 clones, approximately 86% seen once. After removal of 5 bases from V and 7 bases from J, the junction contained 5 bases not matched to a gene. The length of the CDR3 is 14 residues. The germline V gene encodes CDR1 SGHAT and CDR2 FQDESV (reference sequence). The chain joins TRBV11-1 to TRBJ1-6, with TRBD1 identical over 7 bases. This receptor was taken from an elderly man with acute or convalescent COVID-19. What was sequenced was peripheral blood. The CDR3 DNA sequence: TGTGCCAGCAGCCTAAGACAGGGAAATTCACCCCTCCACTTT. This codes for CASSLRQGNSPLHF.